The 24 T cell receptor beta chains below were found in one sample sequenced in a study of CD8 T cells in Susac syndrome (dated by TCRdb to between 2019 and 2020). Receptor libraries were prepared by the immunoSEQ multiplex PCR assay. RNA was extracted with the RNeasy kit and roughly 0.45 to 1 ug was reverse transcribed using random hexamers. TCRdb reran the public reads through fastp at Q25 and MiXCR, keeping productive beta chains. Rows merge per CDR3 protein into single entries with the most common DNA and genes. This sample is represented by under 200,000 distinct CDR3 sequences; 90% to 95% of them were singletons. 0.085% to 0.09% of the sample lies in the top ten. The specimen sequenced was CD4+ T cells from PBMCs. These receptor sequences come from a human donor with Susac syndrome.

The V and J genes are TRBV5-1 and TRBJ2-3; D possibly corresponds to TRBD1 (6 bases). CDR1 is SGHRS and CDR2 is YFSETQ in the germline V gene. Trimming pared 0 bases from V and 5 bases from J, leaving 16 bases between. CDR3 length: 16 residues. CDR3: CASSLVGLGAKDTQYF. The CDR3 DNA is TGCGCCAGCAGCTTGGTTGGTTTGGGGGCTAAAGATACGCAGTATTTT. The full variable domain, completed using reference TRBV5-1 and TRBJ2-3, is KAGVTQTPRYLIKTRGQQVTLSCSPISGHRSVSWYQQTPGQGLQFLFEYFSETQRNKGNFPGRFSGRQFSNSRSEMNVSTLELGDSALYLCASSLVGLGAKDTQYFGPGTRLTVL.

The chain carries TRBV20-1 and TRBJ1-6, with D perhaps TRBD1 (6 bases). Per germline, CDR1 DFQATT and CDR2 SNEGSKA (reference sequence). This CDR3 is 16 amino acids long. Trimming removed 0 bases from V and 7 bases from J, with 16 bases in between. CDR3 amino acids: CSARDDQGYDNSPLHF. In DNA, the CDR3 is TGCAGTGCTAGAGATGACCAGGGGTACGACAATTCACCCCTCCACTTT.

J is TRBJ2-2 and V is TRBV12-3 or TRBV12-4, with a possible D match to TRBD1 (5 bases). The CDR3 is made up of 15 amino acids. V dropped 4 bases and J dropped 6 bases, with 15 bases sitting between them. Here the CDR3 reads CASSSSTRVPGELFF. The CDR3 region has the DNA TGTGCCAGCAGTTCCTCTACCAGGGTCCCCGGGGAGCTGTTTTTT.

J is TRBJ2-2 and V is TRBV5-5, with D unclear. Germline assignment: CDR1 SGHKS and CDR2 YYEKEE (reference sequence). The V end was cut by 1 base, the J end by 7 bases, with 5 bases between. The CDR3 covers 12 residues. CDR3 nucleotide sequence: TGTGCCAGCAGCTTGATCGGCGGGGAGCTGTTTTTT. Translation gives CASSLIGGELFF.

This clonotype was seen a single time. The chain couples TRBV6-6 to TRBJ1-1, with D hard to call. The V end lost 6 bases, the J end lost 1 base, and 6 bases lay between the germline ends. Germline V gene lookup returns CDR1 MNHNY and CDR2 SVGAGI (reference sequence). This CDR3 comprises 12 residues. CDR3 in amino acids: CASRAQNTEAFF. CDR3 nucleotides: TGTGCCAGCAGGGCACAGAACACTGAAGCTTTCTTT.

The rearrangement joins TRBV12-3 or TRBV12-4 to TRBJ2-1; TRBD2 agrees at 8 bases. This CDR3 spans 15 amino acids. Trimming took 5 bases from V and 6 from J; bases not matched to a gene: 9. The CDR3, as DNA: TGTGCCAGCAGTCATTCCGGGACTAGAGTCAATGAGCAGTTCTTC. This encodes CASSHSGTRVNEQFF.

The chain joins TRBV5-1 to TRBJ1-1; D perhaps matches TRBD1 (6 bases). Trimming pared 1 base from V and 1 base from J, leaving 17 bases between. This CDR3 is 17 amino acids long. Germline CDR1 is SGHRS and CDR2 is YFSETQ. The CDR3 spells CASSLPQTGSWNTEAFF. In DNA, the CDR3 is TGCGCCAGCAGCTTGCCCCAGACAGGTTCCTGGAACACTGAAGCTTTCTTT.

V gene TRBV4-2 combines with J gene TRBJ2-7, with D unclear. The CDR3 sequence is 13 residues long. V was cut by 1 base and J by 7 bases, with 11 bases left in between. The germline gives CDR1 LGHNA, CDR2 YNFKEQ. The CDR3, as DNA: TGTGCCAGCAGCCAAGGGGGTGGGTGGGAGCAGTACTTC. It specifies CASSQGGGWEQYF.

This chain joins TRBV18 and TRBJ2-7, with D unclear. The CDR3 is 15 residues long. Germline V CDR1 and CDR2: KGHSH, LQKENI. V was shortened by 6 bases and J by 2 bases, with 17 bases between the two germline ends. CDR3 bases: TGTGCCAGCTCCAAGGGTTTCCAGGAGACCTACGAGCAGTACTTC. This translates into CASSKGFQETYEQYF.

The V call is TRBV20-1, the J call TRBJ2-4, with TRBD2 identical over 8 bases. CDR3 length: 14 residues. Germline CDR1 and CDR2: DFQATT and SNEGSKA (reference sequence). With V trimmed by 7 bases and J by 3 bases, 8 bases remained unmatched. CDR3 residues: CSVISGTYKNIQYF. The CDR3 DNA is TGCAGTGTAATTAGCGGGACCTACAAAAACATTCAGTACTTC.

The genes are TRBV5-4 and TRBJ2-7; 10 bases are a match to TRBD2. Germline values: CDR1 SGHNT, CDR2 YYREEE (reference sequence). The CDR3 has 15 residues. Trimming removed 4 bases from V and 6 bases from J; junction bases left unmatched: 10. The CDR3 DNA sequence: TGTGCCAGCAGCGTAAGCGGGGGGGCCGGTTTCGAGCAGTACTTC. It codes for CASSVSGGAGFEQYF.

The CDR3, as DNA: TGTGCCAGCAGTTATGAAGACCTAGCGGGAGGGCGGTACGAGCAGTACTTC. Protein product: CASSYEDLAGGRYEQYF. The chain has TRBV12-3 or TRBV12-4 and TRBJ2-7; 12 nucleotides match TRBD2. The CDR3 consists of 17 residues. V dropped 4 bases and J dropped 4; count of bases not matched to a gene: 11.

This chain joins TRBV18 and TRBJ2-7; 8 bases match TRBD1. This CDR3 spans 14 amino acids. With V trimmed by 6 bases and J by 4 bases, 8 bases remained unmatched. CDR1 KGHSH and CDR2 LQKENI come from the germline V gene. Written as DNA, the CDR3 is TGTGCCAGCTCGCCGGACAGGGTAGGGTACGAGCAGTACTTC. This translates into CASSPDRVGYEQYF.

V usage is TRBV7-9 and J usage is TRBJ1-2; 7 bases map to TRBD1. Trimming took 6 bases from V and 0 from J; bases not matched to a gene: 4. CDR3 length: 14 amino acids. Per germline, CDR1 SEHNR and CDR2 FQNEAQ (reference sequence). The CDR3 nucleotides read TGTGCCAGCAGACGCGACAGGGCTAACTATGGCTACACCTTC. Encoded protein: CASRRDRANYGYTF.

Points on this clonotype: One junction end does not reproduce the germline sequence, and a read error may be involved. The CDR3 loop reads CASRLGLASETQYF. The CDR3 coding sequence is TGCGCCAGCAGATTGGGACTAGCTTCGGAGACCCAGTACTTC. The rearrangement joins TRBV5-1 to TRBJ2-5, with TRBD2 identical over 9 bases. The CDR3 covers 14 residues. Germline loops: CDR1 SGHRS, CDR2 YFSETQ.

Details on this clonotype: One end of the junction does not line up with germline, which may come from a read error. The gene calls are TRBV28 and TRBJ2-2, with 9 bases identical to TRBD1. Per the germline V gene, CDR1 is MDHEN and CDR2 is SYDVKM. This CDR3 is built from 18 residues. The CDR3 DNA reads TGTGTCAGCAGTCCACATGGAGCCGGGACAGGGAGCACCGGGGAGCTGTTTTTT. This translates into CVSSPHGAGTGSTGELFF.

V is TRBV30 and J is TRBJ1-1; D call uncertain. CDR3 length: 15 residues. Germline V CDR1 and CDR2: GTSNPN, SVGIG (reference sequence). V was shortened by 7 bases and J by 0 bases, with 18 bases between the two germline ends. The CDR3 DNA reads TGTGCCTCCCTGCCCTCGACATTGTTGAACACTGAAGCTTTCTTT. It translates to CASLPSTLLNTEAFF. Full variable domain (missing parts from reference TRBV30 and TRBJ1-1): SQTIHQWPATLVQPVGSPLSLECTVEGTSNPNLYWYRQAAGRGLQLLFYSVGIGQISSEVPQNLSASRPQDRQFILSSKKLLLSDSGFYLCASLPSTLLNTEAFFGQGTRLTVV.

The rearrangement joins TRBV6-5 to TRBJ1-2; possible D gene TRBD1, 6 bases. The CDR3 loop spans 12 amino acids. V was trimmed by 6 bases and J by 7 bases, leaving 12 bases between them. Germline CDR1 is MNHEY and CDR2 is SVGAGI. CDR3 region: CASSPEGGGYTF. The CDR3, as DNA: TGTGCCAGCAGCCCCGAGGGGGGTGGCTACACCTTC.

This rearrangement joins TRBV11-2 to TRBJ2-1; D is perhaps TRBD2 (6 bases). CDR1 is SGHAT and CDR2 is FQNNGV in the germline V gene. The CDR3 is 17 residues long. The V end was cut by 2 bases, the J end by 1 base, with 15 bases between. The CDR3 spells CASSLFSRDRSYNEQFF. The CDR3 region has the DNA TGTGCCAGCAGCTTATTCTCGCGGGATAGGTCCTACAATGAGCAGTTCTTC.

This rearrangement joins TRBV20-1 to TRBJ2-5; 14 nucleotides line up with TRBD2. There are 18 residues in the CDR3. Germline V gene lookup returns CDR1 DFQATT and CDR2 SNEGSKA (reference sequence). V dropped 0 bases and J dropped 5; count of bases not matched to a gene: 11. The CDR3 DNA reads as TGCAGTGCTAGAGATCTCGCGGCGGGACTAGCGGGGGCGGAGACCCAGTACTTC. It specifies CSARDLAAGLAGAETQYF.

V and J are TRBV3-1 and TRBJ2-1, with D unclear. Between the trimmed V and J ends, which lost 1 base and 10 bases, there was a span of 8 bases. The CDR3 length is 12 residues. The germline V gene has CDR1 LGHDT and CDR2 YNNKEL (reference sequence). This CDR3 reads CASSQVGREQFF. DNA for the CDR3: TGTGCCAGCAGCCAAGTGGGTAGGGAGCAGTTCTTC.

V usage is TRBV6-5 and J usage is TRBJ2-2; 16 bases match TRBD2. With V trimmed by 0 bases and J by 4 bases, 5 bases remained unmatched. Germline V gene lookup returns CDR1 MNHEY and CDR2 SVGAGI. CDR3 length equals 19 residues. CDR3 amino acids: CASSYSGTSGGAGTGELFF. The DNA of the CDR3 is TGTGCCAGCAGTTACTCCGGGACTAGCGGGGGGGCTGGCACCGGGGAGCTGTTTTTT.

This chain joins TRBV7-8 and TRBJ2-3; TRBD2 matches at 14 bases. The ends lost 5 bases at V and 0 bases at J; junction bases unmatched: 4. Germline lookup yields CDR1 SGHVS and CDR2 FQNEAQ. The length of the CDR3 is 17 residues. CDR3 bases: TGTGCCAGCAGCACCTGGACTAGCGGGAGGAGCACAGATACGCAGTATTTT. Protein product: CASSTWTSGRSTDTQYF.

The gene calls are TRBV3-1 and TRBJ2-7; 7 nucleotides line up with TRBD2. CDR1 and CDR2 (germline): LGHDT, YNNKEL (reference sequence). The CDR3 runs to 13 residues. Unmatched junction bases numbered 0, after V lost 4 bases and J lost 0 bases. CDR3 amino acids: CASSRDYSYEQYF. The CDR3 bases are TGTGCCAGCAGCCGGGACTACTCCTACGAGCAGTACTTC.